The 27 T cell receptor beta chains below were found in one sample sequenced in a study of blood T cell repertoires in COVID-19. Produced via immunoSEQ multiplex PCR; TCRdb's table is partial and in-frame only. The top ten clones hold under 6.5% of a sample with about 70,000 clones, 85% to 90% of them seen once. The sequenced sample was peripheral blood. These receptors came from a middle-aged man with active COVID-19.

This clone was counted between two and nine times. The V and J genes are TRBV6-2 or TRBV6-3 and TRBJ2-7, with 7 bases matching TRBD2. The length of the CDR3 is 16 residues. V lost 5 bases to trimming and J lost 3 bases; unmatched junction nucleotides: 13. Germline-derived CDR1 and CDR2 are MNHEY and SVGEGT. The CDR3 region is CASSTILARYFYEQYF. CDR3 sequence (DNA): TGTGCCAGCAGTACAATACTAGCGAGATACTTCTACGAGCAGTACTTC.

This clone has just a few counts. The V call is TRBV28, the J call TRBJ2-7; TRBD2 matches at 9 bases. Per the germline V gene, CDR1 is MDHEN and CDR2 is SYDVKM. This CDR3 is built from 13 residues. The V and J ends lost 6 bases and 2 bases, in that order; junction bases with no gene match: 2. The CDR3 protein is CASRIAGAYEQYF. Written as DNA, the CDR3 is TGTGCCAGCAGAATAGCGGGAGCCTACGAGCAGTACTTC.

The chain joins TRBV27 to TRBJ2-2; 8 nucleotides agree with TRBD2. Germline loops: CDR1 MNHEY, CDR2 SMNVEV (reference sequence). The V and J ends lost 3 bases and 5 bases, in that order; junction bases with no gene match: 5. The CDR3 contains 15 residues. CDR3: CASSFLIAGTGELFF. For the CDR3, the DNA is TGTGCCAGCAGTTTTTTGATAGCGGGAACCGGGGAGCTGTTTTTT.

The V gene is TRBV21-1, the J gene TRBJ1-1. TRBV21-1 is designated a pseudogene. CDR3 length: 16 residues. CDR3 nucleotide sequence: TGTGCCAGACCACCCCTCTGGCTCAAAGCGGGCACTGAAGCTTTCTTT. This encodes CARPPLWLKAGTEAFF.

The chain links TRBV6-5 to TRBJ2-5; D might be TRBD1 (8 bases). Trimming removed 5 bases at V and 4 bases at J, with 17 bases between. CDR3 length: 15 residues. In germline, CDR1 is MNHEY, CDR2 SVGAGI. The CDR3 DNA is TGTGCCAGCAGTCGACAGGGGAGGGGGGCAGAGACCCAGTACTTC. This sequence encodes CASSRQGRGAETQYF.

DNA of the CDR3: TGTGCCAGCAGCTTGGTCAGAGGTCCCGAGCAGTACTTC. The encoded protein is CASSLVRGPEQYF. The gene calls are TRBV5-5 and TRBJ2-7; D unclear. Germline V gene data show CDR1 as SGHKS and CDR2 as YYEKEE (reference sequence). CDR3 length: 13 residues. V was cut by 0 bases and J by 6 bases, with 10 bases left in between.

The chain joins TRBV28 to TRBJ1-1, with D perhaps matching TRBD1 (5 bases). The CDR3 sequence is 13 residues long. V lost 8 bases and J lost 0, with 10 bases in between. Germline V gene data show CDR1 as MDHEN and CDR2 as SYDVKM. DNA for the CDR3: TGTGCCAGCTCAGGGCAGTTGAACACTGAAGCTTTCTTT. Its translation is CASSGQLNTEAFF. The whole variable domain, remainder taken from reference TRBV28 and TRBJ1-1, is DVKVTQSSRYLVKRTGEKVFLECVQDMDHENMFWYRQDPGLGLRLIYFSYDVKMKEKGDIPEGYSVSREKKERFSLILESASTNQTSMYLCASSGQLNTEAFFGQGTRLTVV.

The chain joins TRBV29-1 to TRBJ1-1; the D gene is possibly TRBD1 (6 bases). CDR1 and CDR2 (germline): SQVTM, ANQGSEA. V lost 5 bases to trimming and J lost 6 bases, with 16 bases between them. The CDR3 contains 13 residues. CDR3 coding DNA: TGCAGCGTTAGGGGCAGGGGAGTGGCTGAAGCTTTCTTT. It encodes CSVRGRGVAEAFF.

DNA of the CDR3: TGCAGCGTTCTCGGCAGGCTGAATGAGCAGTTCTTC. Protein sequence: CSVLGRLNEQFF. This sequence joins TRBV29-1 and TRBJ2-1, with no clear D. The CDR3 totals 12 residues. Germline CDR1 and CDR2: SQVTM and ANQGSEA. V lost 5 bases to trimming and J lost 7 bases, with 12 bases between them.

This clone was picked up one time. This chain uses TRBV3-1 (or the pseudogene TRBV3-2) with TRBJ2-1; TRBD2 matches at 10 bases. Germline V CDR1 and CDR2: LGHDT, YNNKEL (reference sequence). The trim removed 3 bases at V and 10 bases at J, leaving 9 bases unmatched. This CDR3 has 15 residues. The CDR3 bases are TGTGCCAGCAGCCACCCTCCCCTGGGACTAGCGGAGCAGTTCTTC. It is translated as CASSHPPLGLAEQFF.

This clone showed up just a few times. The same CDR3 is also encoded by other DNA sequences in this sample. The chain joins TRBV4-3 to TRBJ2-3; D gene ambiguous. Between the trimmed V and J ends, which lost 0 bases and 5 bases, there was a span of 6 bases. CDR3 length: 13 residues. CDR1 LGHNA and CDR2 YSLEER come from the germline V gene. Here the CDR3 DNA reads TGCGCCAGCAGCCAAGATCCCAGAGATACGCAGTATTTT. It specifies CASSQDPRDTQYF.

The V and J genes are TRBV7-9 and TRBJ2-3; 7 bases align to TRBD2. The J segment lost 4 bases and the V segment lost 11 bases, leaving 9 bases of the junction unmatched. Germline-derived CDR1 and CDR2 are SEHNR and FQNEAQ (reference sequence). The CDR3 runs 13 residues. CDR3 in amino acids: CAGEGTTADTQYF. The CDR3 coding sequence is TGTGCCGGGGAAGGGACTACGGCAGATACGCAGTATTTT.

This chain links TRBV11-2 with TRBJ2-3; D uncertain. Germline V gene lookup returns CDR1 SGHAT and CDR2 FQNNGV. V lost 1 base, J lost 1 base, and 6 bases lay in between. CDR3 length: 14 amino acids. CDR3 bases: TGTGCCAGCAGCTTAGGCGGAGGCACAGATACGCAGTATTTT. It yields the protein CASSLGGGTDTQYF.

This clone was picked up a small number of times. This rearrangement joins TRBV10-3 to TRBJ2-7; TRBD1 agrees at 10 bases. The V segment lost 3 bases and the J segment 4 bases; nucleotides outside the gene matches: 6. From germline, CDR1 is ENHRY and CDR2 SYGVKD. This CDR3 contains 15 residues. CDR3 DNA sequence: TGTGCCATCAGTGATCCGGGACAGGGGAATTACGAGCAGTACTTC. Protein sequence: CAISDPGQGNYEQYF.

The chain links TRBV2 to TRBJ2-3; 7 nucleotides align to TRBD2. V lost 1 base, J lost 0 bases, and 10 bases stayed unmatched. The CDR3 consists of 18 residues. Germline V gives CDR1 SNHLY, CDR2 FYNNEI. The DNA for the CDR3 is TGTGCCAGCAGTGAAGGCGGTCTAGCGGCCTCTAGCACAGATACGCAGTATTTT. This codes for CASSEGGLAASSTDTQYF.

This chain connects TRBV6-2 or TRBV6-3 to TRBJ2-1, with D possibly TRBD1 on 6 matching bases. CDR1 and CDR2 (germline): MNHEY, SVGEGT. The CDR3 is 15 amino acids. Deletions cut 5 bases from V and 6 bases from J, with 17 bases between. The CDR3 region is CASSQDSYPTNEQFF. In DNA, the CDR3 is TGTGCCAGCAGTCAGGACAGTTACCCCACCAATGAGCAGTTCTTC.

The V gene is TRBV19, the J gene TRBJ1-2; D perhaps matches TRBD1 (6 bases). Germline lookup yields CDR1 LNHDA and CDR2 SQIVND (reference sequence). The germline V and J ends were trimmed by 5 bases and 5 bases, with 15 bases remaining between them. The CDR3 contains 14 residues. The DNA of the CDR3 is TGTGCCAGTAGTCACCAACAGGGACATTATGGCTACACCTTC. As protein: CASSHQQGHYGYTF.

The genes are TRBV6-5 and TRBJ2-2; no firm D call. The CDR3 consists of 13 residues. V was shortened by 8 bases and J by 1 base, with 8 bases between the two germline ends. CDR1 is MNHEY and CDR2 is SVGAGI in the germline V gene. Here the CDR3 DNA reads TGTGCCAGCTGGTCGGGGAACACCGGGGAGCTGTTTTTT. Translation: CASWSGNTGELFF.

The V call is TRBV2, the J call TRBJ1-4; D not certain. This CDR3 contains 15 residues. Germline assignment: CDR1 SNHLY and CDR2 FYNNEI. V lost 2 bases, J lost 4 bases, and 11 bases lay in between. CDR3 nucleotide sequence: TGTGCCAGCAGTGAAATCTGGCAGTTTAATGAAAAACTGTTTTTT. It is translated as CASSEIWQFNEKLFF.

The V and J genes are TRBV7-9 and TRBJ2-7; 11 positions agree with TRBD2. The CDR3 runs 14 residues. Trimming took 5 bases from V and 2 from J; bases not matched to a gene: 2. Germline V lookup: CDR1 SEHNR, CDR2 FQNEAQ (reference sequence). The CDR3 loop is CASSTSGGAYEQYF. DNA of the CDR3: TGTGCCAGCAGCACTAGCGGGGGTGCCTACGAGCAGTACTTC. The full variable domain, rest sourced from reference TRBV7-9 and TRBJ2-7, is DTGVSQNPRHKITKRGQNVTFRCDPISEHNRLYWYRQTLGQGPEFLTYFQNEAQLEKSRLLSDRFSAERPKGSFSTLEIQRTEQGDSAMYLCASSTSGGAYEQYFGPGTRLTVT.

This chain joins TRBV5-5 and TRBJ2-7; TRBD2 aligns across 7 bases. Germline trimming cut 4 bases from V and 3 bases from J; bases unmatched to any gene: 10. The germline V gene encodes CDR1 SGHKS and CDR2 YYEKEE (reference sequence). This CDR3 is 15 amino acids long. The chain's CDR3 is CASSPWYSGYYEQYF. CDR3 nucleotide sequence: TGTGCCAGCAGCCCTTGGTATAGCGGGTACTACGAGCAGTACTTC.

This clone has only a few counts. The genes are TRBV19 and TRBJ2-7; 8 bases align to TRBD2. V lost 4 bases, J lost 4 bases, and 3 bases stayed unmatched. The CDR3 has 13 amino acids. Germline loops: CDR1 LNHDA, CDR2 SQIVND (reference sequence). The CDR3 here is CASSTTGGYEQYF. CDR3 in DNA: TGTGCCAGTAGTACCACGGGGGGGTACGAGCAGTACTTC.

The rearrangement joins TRBV25-1 to TRBJ1-4; perhaps TRBD1 as D (5 bases). V was clipped by 3 bases and J by 8 bases, with 13 bases between them. The CDR3 contains 14 residues. CDR1 is MGHDK, CDR2 SYGVNS, per germline. The CDR3 is CASSETVLGEKLFF. CDR3 sequence (DNA): TGTGCCAGCAGTGAGACAGTCCTCGGGGAAAAACTGTTTTTT.

CDR3 amino acids: CASSSNPGHNSYEQYF. CDR3 coding DNA: TGTGCCAGCAGTTCAAACCCGGGACACAACTCCTACGAGCAGTACTTC. The chain recombines TRBV6-5 with TRBJ2-7, with D perhaps TRBD1 (6 bases). The CDR3 runs 16 residues. The V gene lost 4 bases and the J gene lost 0 bases, with 16 bases spanning the gap. Germline V gives CDR1 MNHEY, CDR2 SVGAGI.

This chain joins TRBV2 and TRBJ2-5, with a weak D call TRBD1 (5 bases). CDR3 length: 14 amino acids. The V end lost 5 bases, the J end lost 5 bases, and 15 bases lay between the germline ends. The germline V gene has CDR1 SNHLY and CDR2 FYNNEI. The DNA of the CDR3 is TGTGCCAGCAGTCCCGACAGTAGTGGTGAGACCCAGTACTTC. This encodes CASSPDSSGETQYF.

The V gene is TRBV3-1 (or the pseudogene TRBV3-2), the J gene TRBJ2-2, with D possibly being TRBD1 (5 bases). The CDR3 contains 15 residues. Germline CDR1 reads LGHDT; CDR2 reads YNNKEL (reference sequence). V was trimmed by 2 bases and J by 3 bases, leaving 10 bases between them. The CDR3 loop reads CASSQPDKYTGELFF. The DNA of the CDR3 is TGTGCCAGCAGCCAACCGGACAAATACACCGGGGAGCTGTTTTTT.

This clone has only one observation. The chain uses TRBV2 and TRBJ2-1; D is ambiguous. This CDR3 has 14 amino acids. V shed 1 base and J shed 3 bases, with 7 bases lying between them. Looked up from germline, CDR1 is SNHLY and CDR2 is FYNNEI. DNA for the CDR3: TGTGCCAGCAGTGAAGGGCAGGTCTACAATGAGCAGTTCTTC. Its protein is CASSEGQVYNEQFF.